This TCR beta chain was sequenced in a study of T cell repertoires in cytomegalovirus infection. The CDR3 covers 15 residues. Unmatched junction bases numbered 11, after V lost 6 bases and J lost 6 bases. Each CDR3 protein gets one entry after TCRdb re-called the reads with MiXCR. Among under 600,000 distinct CDR3 sequences listed, approximately 15% were seen once. The sequence came from a human donor in good health (CMV status not recorded). Some clones in this sample may be carry-over from other donors' samples. Specimen: CD8+ T cells from PBMCs. The rearrangement links TRBV12-3 or TRBV12-4 to TRBJ2-7, with 10 bases lining up with TRBD2. The CDR3 loop is CASSSSGRVPGEQYF. The DNA for the CDR3 is TGTGCCAGCAGCTCCAGCGGGAGGGTTCCGGGCGAGCAGTACTTC.